The 27 T cell receptor beta chains reported below all come from one sample, sequenced in a study of blood T cell repertoires in COVID-19. TCRdb's table, derived via immunoSEQ multiplex PCR, lists solely in-frame clones and lacks some. The data hold about 230,000 clones, with about 85% observed a single time. The sample comprised peripheral blood. Receptors were obtained from a man aged 35-49 years with acute or convalescent COVID-19.

V and J are TRBV11-2 and TRBJ2-1; tentative D call: TRBD2 (5 bases). Trimming shortened V by 5 bases and J by 0 bases, and 14 bases separated the two germline ends. The length of the CDR3 is 16 residues. Germline values: CDR1 SGHAT, CDR2 FQNNGV. CDR3 in amino acids: CASSIRADRSYNEQFF. CDR3 DNA sequence: TGTGCCAGCAGCATCCGAGCGGACCGCTCCTACAATGAGCAGTTCTTC.

The genes are TRBV24-1 and TRBJ1-5; D is perhaps TRBD1 (6 bases). The CDR3 has 15 residues. The V end was cut by 2 bases, the J end by 1 base, with 8 bases between. The germline V gene encodes CDR1 KGHDR and CDR2 SFDVKD. CDR3 bases: TGTGCCACCAGTGATTCTGACAGGAGCAATCAGCCCCAGCATTTT. Translated: CATSDSDRSNQPQHF.

The chain carries TRBV5-5 and TRBJ1-3; TRBD1 matches 7 bases. Germline V gene lookup returns CDR1 SGHKS and CDR2 YYEKEE (reference sequence). The CDR3 runs 18 residues. V dropped 1 base and J dropped 0; count of bases not matched to a gene: 10. The CDR3 here is CASSLTAGTANSGNTIYF. CDR3 in DNA: TGTGCCAGCAGCTTGACTGCTGGGACAGCCAACTCTGGAAACACCATATATTTT. Full variable domain (missing parts from reference TRBV5-5 and TRBJ1-3): DAGVTQSPTHLIKTRGQQVTLRCSPISGHKSVSWYQQVLGQGPQFIFQYYEKEERGRGNFPDRFSARQFPNYSSELNVNALLLGDSALYLCASSLTAGTANSGNTIYFGEGSWLTVV.

The sample holds one count of this clone. The V call is TRBV27, the J call TRBJ2-2; a possible D gene is TRBD1 (5 bases). The V and J ends lost 2 bases and 7 bases respectively, with 8 bases between them. This CDR3 is 13 amino acids long. Germline-derived CDR1 and CDR2 are MNHEY and SMNVEV (reference sequence). The chain's CDR3 is CASSLGRDGELFF. As DNA, the CDR3 is TGTGCCAGCAGTTTAGGCAGGGACGGGGAGCTGTTTTTT.

The rearrangement links TRBV11-2 to TRBJ2-7; 11 bases align to TRBD1. This CDR3 region has 16 residues. Germline V gene lookup returns CDR1 SGHAT and CDR2 FQNNGV. Trimming cost V 6 bases and J 2 bases; bases outside gene matches: 9. The CDR3 sequence is CASRISPGQGAYEQYF. The CDR3 DNA reads TGTGCCAGCAGAATATCCCCGGGACAGGGGGCCTACGAGCAGTACTTC.

As concerns this clone: One end of the junction is discordant with germline, which a read error may explain. This chain uses TRBV11-2 with TRBJ1-4; D might be TRBD1 (6 bases). The CDR3 length is 17 residues. CDR1 and CDR2 from the germline V gene are SGHAT and FQNNGV. The CDR3 loop reads CASSLDSVRGANGKLFF. The CDR3 DNA reads as TGTGCCAGCAGCTTAGATTCGGTACGGGGGGCGAATGGAAAACTGTTTTTT.

With respect to this clone: Other DNA variants within this sample encode the same CDR3. V is TRBV6-5 and J is TRBJ1-1, with 7 bases fitting TRBD1. The CDR3 sequence is 14 residues long. CDR1 and CDR2 from the germline V gene are MNHEY and SVGAGI. The trim removed 6 bases at V and 5 bases at J, leaving 9 bases unmatched. The CDR3 sequence is CASRETGRRTEAFF. In DNA, the CDR3 is TGTGCCAGCAGGGAGACAGGGAGGCGGACTGAAGCTTTCTTT.

The rearrangement links TRBV3-1 (or the pseudogene TRBV3-2) to TRBJ2-5; 10 bases agree with TRBD2. The trim removed 0 bases at V and 4 bases at J, leaving 8 bases unmatched. Germline V CDR1 and CDR2: LGHDT, YNNKEL (reference sequence). The CDR3 loop spans 17 amino acids. CDR3 sequence reads: CASSQDQRGGRGETQYF. In nucleotides, the CDR3 is TGTGCCAGCAGCCAAGATCAGCGGGGGGGCCGTGGAGAGACCCAGTACTTC.

The CDR3 nucleotides are TGTGCCAGCAGCCCAAACAGGGGAACGGGCTATGGCTACACCTTC. Translating gives CASSPNRGTGYGYTF. This chain joins TRBV7-3 and TRBJ1-2, with 7 bases identical to TRBD1. Germline V gene data show CDR1 as SGHTA and CDR2 as FQGTGA. V was pared by 5 bases and J by 4 bases, with 10 bases of the junction left unmatched. This CDR3 region has 15 residues.

A few counts support this clone. This sample also contains other DNA sequences that code for the same CDR3. The chain recombines TRBV7-2 with TRBJ1-3; D gene uncertain. Germline V gene sequence: CDR1 SGHTA, CDR2 FQGNSA. The V gene lost 1 base and the J gene lost 2 bases, with 9 bases spanning the gap. CDR3 length equals 15 residues. CDR3 protein: CASSLDRGTGNTIYF. CDR3 in DNA: TGTGCCAGCAGCTTAGATCGAGGGACTGGAAACACCATATATTTT.

Note on this clone: The same CDR3 arises from other DNA sequences in this sample as well. This rearrangement joins TRBV12-3 or TRBV12-4 to TRBJ2-7; possible D gene TRBD2, 5 bases. The CDR3 consists of 12 residues. Trimming took 5 bases from V and 4 from J, leaving 9 bases between them. The CDR3 protein is CASSRGSYEQYF. Here the CDR3 DNA reads TGTGCCAGCAGTCGAGGGAGTTACGAGCAGTACTTC.

The rearrangement links TRBV28 to TRBJ1-2; D is unresolved. CDR1 and CDR2 from the germline V gene are MDHEN and SYDVKM. V was cut by 3 bases and J by 0 bases, with 8 bases left in between. This CDR3 region has 14 residues. CDR3 residues: CASSLVDSNYGYTF. The CDR3 DNA reads TGTGCCAGCAGTTTGGTCGACTCTAACTATGGCTACACCTTC.

This chain links TRBV10-1 with TRBJ1-4; perhaps TRBD1 as D (6 bases). The V end lost 7 bases, the J end lost 7 bases, and 22 bases lay between the germline ends. Germline values: CDR1 WNHNN, CDR2 SYGVQD (reference sequence). The CDR3 is 16 amino acids. DNA for the CDR3: TGCGCCAGCATTCTTCCTGGGGGGGCCCTAAGTGAAAAACTGTTTTTT. Residues: CASILPGGALSEKLFF.

The chain couples TRBV6-2 or TRBV6-3 to TRBJ2-3; 8 bases align to TRBD2. The germline CDR1 and CDR2 sequences are MNHEY and SVGEGT. J was trimmed by 14 bases and V by 4 bases; bases with no gene match: 11. The CDR3 has 13 amino acids. The CDR3 here is CASSFTTGTRLYF. The DNA of the CDR3 is TGTGCCAGCAGTTTCACAACCGGGACTAGACTGTATTTT.

The CDR3 loop is CASSLSEGAPGGELFF. In DNA, the CDR3 is TGTGCCAGCAGCTTATCTGAGGGGGCGCCAGGTGGGGAGCTGTTTTTT. This chain links TRBV7-7 with TRBJ2-2, with 7 bases identical to TRBD1. Germline V lookup: CDR1 SSHAT, CDR2 FNYEAQ (reference sequence). The V gene end was trimmed by 2 bases and the J gene end by 8 bases; junction bases not matched to a gene: 11. The CDR3 has 16 amino acids.

V usage is TRBV7-9 and J usage is TRBJ1-1; 9 positions match TRBD1. This CDR3 has 15 amino acids. V lost 4 bases to trimming and J lost 3 bases; unmatched junction nucleotides: 6. Germline CDR1 and CDR2: SEHNR and FQNEAQ (reference sequence). The CDR3 loop is CASSSRQGGYTEAFF. In nucleotides, the CDR3 is TGTGCCAGCAGCTCCAGACAGGGGGGATACACTGAAGCTTTCTTT.

This CDR3 reads CASSADPGGNSPLHF. The DNA of the CDR3 is TGTGCCAGCAGCGCGGACCCCGGGGGGAATTCACCCCTCCACTTT. This rearrangement joins TRBV9 to TRBJ1-6, with D possibly being TRBD1 (5 bases). The CDR3 has 15 amino acids. V lost 3 bases and J lost 7, with 14 bases in between. In germline, CDR1 is SGDLS, CDR2 YYNGEE.

For this clone: One end of the junction fails to match germline, which may point to a read error. The chain recombines TRBV6-6 with TRBJ2-1; TRBD2 agrees at 9 bases. This CDR3 region has 15 residues. Germline CDR1 and CDR2: MNHNY and SVGAGI (reference sequence). The CDR3 protein is CASSDRTSDYSEQFF. The CDR3 bases are TGTGCCAGCAGTGATAGGACTAGCGACTACAGTGAGCAGTTCTTC.

The chain is built from TRBV5-4 and TRBJ2-1, with D possibly matching TRBD1 (6 bases). V was pared by 5 bases and J by 8 bases, with 14 bases between. The CDR3 extends over 13 amino acids. Germline CDR1 reads SGHNT; CDR2 reads YYREEE (reference sequence). CDR3 in DNA: TGTGCCAGCAGATTACAGGGTACCGATGAGCAGTTCTTC. Translated: CASRLQGTDEQFF. The full variable domain, its missing parts supplied by reference TRBV5-4 and TRBJ2-1, is ETGVTQSPTHLIKTRGQQVTLRCSSQSGHNTVSWYQQALGQGPQFIFQYYREEENGRGNFPPRFSGLQFPNYSSELNVNALELDDSALYLCASRLQGTDEQFFGPGTRLTVL.

The rearrangement joins TRBV6-1 to TRBJ1-6; weak D call: TRBD1 (5 bases). Germline V gene sequence: CDR1 MNHNS, CDR2 SASEGT. Trimming cost V 2 bases and J 0 bases, with 17 bases left between them. This CDR3 is 19 amino acids long. The CDR3 loop is CASSEYGMGGYSYNSPLHF. CDR3 bases: TGTGCCAGCAGTGAATATGGCATGGGGGGATACTCCTATAATTCACCCCTCCACTTT.

As to this clone: The junction departs from the called germline gene at one end, perhaps through a read error. V usage is TRBV27 and J usage is TRBJ2-3, with D tentatively TRBD2 (5 bases). Germline V lookup: CDR1 MNHEY, CDR2 SMNVEV (reference sequence). This CDR3 is 15 amino acids long. The CDR3 DNA follows: TGTGCCAGCAGTTTAGAGGCGGCTAGCACAGATACGCAGTGTTTT. Residues: CASSLEAASTDTQCF.

V is TRBV3-1 (or the pseudogene TRBV3-2) and J is TRBJ2-3; 8 positions match TRBD2. The CDR3 is 14 residues long. Germline loops: CDR1 LGHDT, CDR2 YNNKEL (reference sequence). V shed 3 bases, J shed 4 bases, and the junction held 3 bases outside the gene matches. The CDR3 sequence is CASSHGGVSDTQYF. CDR3 bases: TGTGCCAGCAGCCACGGGGGGGTCTCAGATACGCAGTATTTT.

This chain uses TRBV2 with TRBJ1-2; D is ambiguous. The V end was cut by 6 bases, the J end by 4 bases, with 9 bases between. Germline lookup yields CDR1 SNHLY and CDR2 FYNNEI. This CDR3 is built from 12 residues. CDR3 sequence: CASRERVYGYTF. The DNA for the CDR3 is TGTGCCAGCAGGGAGAGGGTCTATGGCTACACCTTC.

The chain has TRBV28 and TRBJ2-7; 7 bases line up with TRBD2. Germline V gene data show CDR1 as MDHEN and CDR2 as SYDVKM. The CDR3 is 15 residues long. With V trimmed by 6 bases and J by 0 bases, 8 bases remained unmatched. The chain's CDR3 is CASRGDRGGSYEQYF. The CDR3 DNA follows: TGTGCCAGCAGGGGGGACCGCGGGGGCTCCTACGAGCAGTACTTC.

Comment on this clone: Its ends do not fully match the called genes, so a read error is possible. V gene TRBV20-1 combines with J gene TRBJ1-5; 8 positions agree with TRBD1. Per germline, CDR1 DFQATT and CDR2 SNEGSKA (reference sequence). This CDR3 spans 11 amino acids. CDR3 protein: CSANGQGGPGF. CDR3 nucleotides: TGCAGTGCCAACGGACAGGGAGGCCCCGGGTTT.

V is TRBV3-1 (or the pseudogene TRBV3-2) and J is TRBJ1-4; tentative D call: TRBD1 (5 bases). Between the trimmed V and J ends, which lost 3 bases and 3 bases, there was a span of 5 bases. CDR3 length: 13 amino acids. The germline CDR1 and CDR2 sequences are LGHDT and YNNKEL (reference sequence). Here the CDR3 DNA reads TGTGCCAGCAGCCAGGGGCCTAATGAAAAACTGTTTTTT. Translation gives CASSQGPNEKLFF.

The chain uses TRBV7-2 and TRBJ2-1, with 11 positions matching TRBD2. V lost 3 bases and J lost 0; bases outside the gene matches: 7. This CDR3 is 18 amino acids long. CDR1 and CDR2 from the germline V gene are SGHTA and FQGNSA. Here the CDR3 reads CASSFVGTSGISYNEQFF. The CDR3 DNA sequence: TGTGCCAGCAGCTTCGTAGGGACTAGCGGAATCTCCTACAATGAGCAGTTCTTC.